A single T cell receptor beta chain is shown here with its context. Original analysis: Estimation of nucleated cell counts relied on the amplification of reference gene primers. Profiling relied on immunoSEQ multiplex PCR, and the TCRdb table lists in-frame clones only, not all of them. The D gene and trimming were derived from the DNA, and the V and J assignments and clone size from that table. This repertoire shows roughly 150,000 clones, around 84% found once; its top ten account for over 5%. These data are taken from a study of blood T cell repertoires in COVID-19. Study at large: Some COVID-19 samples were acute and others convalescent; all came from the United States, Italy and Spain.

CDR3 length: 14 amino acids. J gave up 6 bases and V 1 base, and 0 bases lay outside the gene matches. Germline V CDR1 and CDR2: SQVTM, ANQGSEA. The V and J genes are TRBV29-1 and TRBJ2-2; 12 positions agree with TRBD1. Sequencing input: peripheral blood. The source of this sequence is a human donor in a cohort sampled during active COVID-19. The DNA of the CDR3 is TGCAGCGTTGAAGGGGACAGGGGGCCCGGGGAGCTGTTTTTT. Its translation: CSVEGDRGPGELFF.